The source of this T cell receptor beta chain is a study of blood T cell repertoires in COVID-19. Across the study: T cells, B-cell-depleted T cells, or PBMCs provided the cDNA or gDNA that served as material.

Study processing details: Reference gene primer amplification gave estimated nucleated cell counts. Some clones are missing from TCRdb's copy, which holds only in-frame ones; the method was immunoSEQ multiplex PCR. From that table come the V and J calls and clone size; the DNA was used to work out D and trimming. Of around 360,000 clones listed, around 87% are singletons. Source material: peripheral blood. The clonotype comes from a woman in her twenties or thirties with COVID-19, enrolled during active disease.

The CDR3 reads CASSENRVVGELFF. DNA for the CDR3: TGCGCCAGCAGTGAAAACAGGGTTGTCGGGGAGCTGTTTTTT. The chain combines TRBV10-1 with TRBJ2-2, with D perhaps TRBD1 (6 bases). Between the trimmed V and J ends, which lost 3 bases and 7 bases, there was a span of 12 bases. The CDR3 is 14 amino acids. Per germline, CDR1 WNHNN and CDR2 SYGVQD (reference sequence).